The 9 T cell receptor beta chains in this list originate from one sample, sequenced in a study of blood T cells in healthy people across ages. The authors ran a second PCR of roughly 6 to 12 cycles using a sample-barcoded 5' primer and a J-beta primer mix. TCRdb recomputed calls from the 5' RACE reads with MiXCR, one row per CDR3 protein. The data show 800,000 to 950,000 distinct CDR3 sequences, approximately 35% seen once. Sequenced material: blood. The source is a young man in good health.

This chain links TRBV12-3 or TRBV12-4 with TRBJ1-2; no firm D call. The V and J ends lost 5 bases and 4 bases respectively, with 17 bases between them. This CDR3 is built from 15 residues. The chain's CDR3 is CASSPLGRWSYGYTF. CDR3 bases: TGTGCCAGCAGTCCCTTAGGGAGGTGGAGCTATGGCTACACCTTC.

The chain joins TRBV9 to TRBJ1-2; a possible D gene is TRBD1 (5 bases). Trimming left V 2 bases short and J 8 bases short, with 19 bases between. Germline CDR1 reads SGDLS; CDR2 reads YYNGEE. The CDR3 loop spans 15 amino acids. The CDR3 loop is CASSVTTDREEGYTF. The CDR3 coding sequence is TGTGCCAGCAGCGTGACGACCGACAGAGAGGAGGGCTACACCTTC.

Only a few counts were recorded for this clonotype. This rearrangement joins TRBV7-2 to TRBJ1-2; unclear D gene. The CDR3 consists of 14 residues. CDR1 and CDR2 from the germline V gene are SGHTA and FQGNSA. V lost 1 base, J lost 4 bases, and 10 bases lay in between. CDR3 sequence (DNA): TGTGCCAGCAGCTTAGATTCACTTTTCTATGGCTACACCTTC. Translation gives CASSLDSLFYGYTF. Full variable domain (outside the CDR3, taken from reference TRBV7-2 and TRBJ1-2): GAGVSQSPSNKVTEKGKDVELRCDPISGHTALYWYRQSLGQGLEFLIYFQGNSAPDKSGLPSDRFSAERTGGSVSTLTIQRTQQEDSAVYLCASSLDSLFYGYTFGSGTRLTVV.

The genes are TRBV24-1 and TRBJ2-2; tentatively, D is TRBD2 (5 bases). This CDR3 has 16 residues. V was shortened by 4 bases and J by 0 bases, with 11 bases between the two germline ends. CDR1 is KGHDR, CDR2 SFDVKD, per germline. This CDR3 is CATSDPDGANTGELFF. CDR3 in DNA: TGTGCCACCAGTGACCCGGACGGGGCGAACACCGGGGAGCTGTTTTTT.

This clonotype has at least ten counts. The J gene is TRBJ2-6, the V gene TRBV20-1; D unresolved. The V end was cut by 1 base, the J end by 0 bases, with 4 bases between. CDR1 is DFQATT and CDR2 is SNEGSKA in the germline V gene (reference sequence). The CDR3 contains 14 residues. CDR3 nucleotides: TGCAGTGCTAGAGGAGACTCTGGGGCCAACGTCCTGACTTTC. Residues: CSARGDSGANVLTF.

This clonotype was seen only a few times. The chain joins TRBV4-2 to TRBJ1-6; D possibly corresponds to TRBD1 (6 bases). The germline CDR1 and CDR2 sequences are LGHNA and YNFKEQ. Trimming took 0 bases from V and 7 from J, leaving 19 bases between them. The CDR3 length is 18 residues. The CDR3 bases are TGTGCCAGCAGCCAAGATATTAGCGGGGGCGTGGGCAATTCACCCCTCCACTTT. Its protein product is CASSQDISGGVGNSPLHF.

This clonotype has only a few counts. The rearrangement joins TRBV27 to TRBJ2-3; D not certain. Germline-derived CDR1 and CDR2 are MNHEY and SMNVEV (reference sequence). Trimming stripped 0 bases from V and 5 bases from J, with 12 bases between. The CDR3 spans 15 residues. CDR3: CASSLSWGVEDTQYF. CDR3 coding DNA: TGTGCCAGCAGTTTATCCTGGGGTGTTGAAGATACGCAGTATTTT.

About this clonotype: Since a much larger clone is just one base distant, this may be a read error. The rearrangement uses TRBV12-3 or TRBV12-4 and TRBJ1-2; 11 bases are shared with TRBD1. The length of the CDR3 is 15 residues. CDR3 DNA sequence: TGTGTCAGCAGAACCGGGACAGGGGGATATTATGGCTACACCTTC. The encoded protein is CVSRTGTGGYYGYTF.

The chain couples TRBV18 to TRBJ2-5; tentative D call: TRBD1 (5 bases). Per the germline V gene, CDR1 is KGHSH and CDR2 is LQKENI. Between the trimmed V and J ends, which lost 6 bases and 5 bases, there was a span of 16 bases. The CDR3 extends over 14 amino acids. The chain's CDR3 is CASSLRATAETQYF. The CDR3 region has the DNA TGTGCCAGCTCCCTCAGGGCGACAGCGGAGACCCAGTACTTC. The full variable domain, completed using reference TRBV18 and TRBJ2-5, is NAGVMQNPRHLVRRRGQEARLRCSPMKGHSHVYWYRQLPEEGLKFMVYLQKENIIDESGMPKERFSAEFPKEGPSILRIQQVVRGDSAAYFCASSLRATAETQYFGPGTRLLVL.